The rows below give T cell receptor beta chains drawn from one sample of a study of blood T cell repertoires in COVID-19. Libraries were prepared by immunoSEQ multiplex PCR; TCRdb keeps only in-frame clonotypes and omits some of them. The sample yields around 300,000 clones, 87% seen once. Sequenced: peripheral blood. The origin of the receptors is a man between 18 and 29 years old with active or convalescent COVID-19. The CDR3 runs from the conserved cysteine through the conserved F or W. Each record gives: D gene, J gene, V gene, clone size, CDR3 length, CDR3 DNA, CDR3 protein. A D gene is named only where the DNA matches it firmly. Clone size is given for some rows only: seen once, a few or many times, or a class if the clone is expanded.

.,TRBJ1-5,TRBV18,few,16,TGTGCCAGCTCACCAGGGCTGACAGGAAACAATCAGCCCCAGCATTTT,CASSPGLTGNNQPQHF
.,TRBJ1-1,TRBV7-9,.,13,TGTGCCAGCAGCTTACAGGGCCCTACTGAAGCTTTCTTT,CASSLQGPTEAFF
TRBD2,TRBJ2-7,TRBV5-5,.,18,TGTGCCAGCAGCTTGTCAGCTTTTTCGGGGGGAAGCTCCTACGAGCAGTACTTC,CASSLSAFSGGSSYEQYF
TRBD1,TRBJ1-4,TRBV3-1/TRBV3-2,.,15,TGTGCCAGCAGCCGGTTTTCGACAGGGGATGAAAAACTGTTTTTT,CASSRFSTGDEKLFF
TRBD1,TRBJ2-1,TRBV27,.,13,TGTGCCAGCAGTTTCGACAGGGGGAATGAGCAGTTCTTC,CASSFDRGNEQFF
TRBD2,TRBJ2-3,TRBV5-1,once,19,TGCGCCAGCAGCTTGGTGGTAGCGGGAGTTCTATTTTGGGCAGATACGCAGTATTTT,CASSLVVAGVLFWADTQYF
TRBD1,TRBJ1-2,TRBV7-9,.,14,TGTGCCAGCAGCTGGGACAGGGGGCATTCTGGCTACACCTTC,CASSWDRGHSGYTF
.,TRBJ1-4,TRBV19,.,14,TGTGCCAGTAGCCCAGGGATCTCGAGGGAAAAACTGTTTTTT,CASSPGISREKLFF
TRBD1,TRBJ2-5,TRBV5-1,.,16,TGCGCCAGCAGCCCAACGACAGGGCTCCCGGAGGAGACCCAGTACTTC,CASSPTTGLPEETQYF
.,TRBJ2-3,TRBV6-2/TRBV6-3,.,14,TGTGCCAGCAGTGGGGGGTCCCCCGTTAATACGCAGTATTTT,CASSGGSPVNTQYF
TRBD1,TRBJ1-5,TRBV7-2,few,15,TGTGCCAGCAGCTTATTGGGACAGGGCAATCAGCCCCAGCATTTT,CASSLLGQGNQPQHF
TRBD2,TRBJ2-5,TRBV6-2/TRBV6-3,few,15,TGTGCCAGCAGTTACACTAGCGGGGGGGCAGAGACCCAGTACTTC,CASSYTSGGAETQYF
TRBD2,TRBJ2-2,TRBV11-3,.,16,TGTGCCAGCAGCTTAATGCGGGGGGGTATCACCGGGGAGCTGTTTTTT,CASSLMRGGITGELFF
.,TRBJ1-3,TRBV7-2,.,16,TGTGCCAGCAGCTTCTCTTTGGCCTTCTCTGGAAACACCATATATTTT,CASSFSLAFSGNTIYF
.,TRBJ2-2,TRBV12-3/TRBV12-4,.,11,TGTGCCAGCAGTTTTATCGGGGAGCTGTTTTTT,CASSFIGELFF
TRBD1,TRBJ2-3,TRBV7-9,.,15,TGTGCCAGCAGCTTAGCCAGGGGGAGCACAGATACGCAGTATTTT,CASSLARGSTDTQYF
TRBD1,TRBJ1-6,TRBV5-1,.,13,TGCGCCAGCAGACAGGGGGGCAATTCACCCCTCCACTTT,CASRQGGNSPLHF
.,TRBJ2-7,TRBV11-2,many,14,TGTGCCAGCAGCTTAATACCGGGAACCGACGAGCAGTACTTC,CASSLIPGTDEQYF
.,TRBJ1-1,TRBV12-2,.,15,TGTGCGGGGATTGACAGGCGACTTTCGAACACTGAAGCTTTCTTT,CAGIDRRLSNTEAFF
.,TRBJ2-3,TRBV5-5,once,16,TGTGCCAGCAGCTTACGGGGATTCGGAGGGGCAGATACGCAGTATTTT,CASSLRGFGGADTQYF